The 9 T cell receptor beta chains presented below share a single source sample, sequenced in a study of T cell responses to AZD1222 COVID-19 vaccine. The table came from immunoSEQ multiplex PCR; TCRdb's copy has only in-frame clones and leaves some out. This sample yields 20,000 or so clones, of which roughly 79% are seen a single time; 21% belongs to the top ten. Sequenced material: peripheral blood, taken 28 days after the second AZD1222 dose. The receptors stem from an adult who received the AZD1222 COVID-19 vaccine.

The chain links TRBV21-1 to TRBJ2-2; the table's D call, TRBD1, was not checked against the DNA. TRBV21-1 is an annotated pseudogene. This CDR3 has 22 residues. The CDR3 sequence is CASSKMTSRGLFVPERTGELFF. The CDR3 DNA follows: TGTGCCAGCAGCAAAATGACTAGCAGGGGGCTTTTTGTCCCAGAGAGGACCGGGGAGCTGTTTTTT.

This clone is medium-sized by share. The V gene is TRBV19, the J gene TRBJ2-1, with D maybe TRBD2 (6 bases). Germline V CDR1 and CDR2: LNHDA, SQIVND (reference sequence). The V end was cut by 7 bases, the J end by 6 bases, with 22 bases between. The CDR3 length is 16 residues. DNA for the CDR3: TGTGCCAGTAAGCCCTCAGGAACGGGGACTCTCAATGAGCAGTTCTTC. Encoded protein: CASKPSGTGTLNEQFF.

In this sample, this clone turned up once. This rearrangement joins TRBV3-1 (or the pseudogene TRBV3-2) to TRBJ2-7; D gene uncertain. The CDR3 loop spans 13 amino acids. The V and J ends lost 1 base and 3 bases respectively, with 7 bases between them. Germline CDR1 LGHDT, CDR2 YNNKEL (reference sequence). CDR3 coding DNA: TGTGCCAGCAGCCAAGCCTCGGGCTACGAGCAGTACTTC. Its translation is CASSQASGYEQYF.

The V and J genes are TRBV6-5 and TRBJ1-1, with TRBD1 matching over 12 bases. Germline trimming cut 5 bases from V and 6 bases from J; bases unmatched to any gene: 7. Germline assignment: CDR1 MNHEY and CDR2 SVGAGI. The CDR3 is 15 residues long. The DNA for the CDR3 is TGTGCCAGCAGTCGACCGGGACAGGGGGCTTCTGAAGCTTTCTTT. This encodes CASSRPGQGASEAFF.

The chain is built from TRBV12-3 or TRBV12-4 and TRBJ2-1, with D possibly being TRBD1 or TRBD2 (5 bases each). Trimming removed 10 bases at V and 6 bases at J, with 16 bases between. This CDR3 has 13 residues. The CDR3 reads CAITGQPFNEQFF. The CDR3 bases are TGTGCCATCACGGGGCAGCCTTTCAATGAGCAGTTCTTC.

CDR3 residues: CASGQLRSGELFF. CDR3 nucleotides: TGTGCCAGTGGACAGCTGCGGTCCGGGGAGCTGTTTTTT. The V gene is TRBV2, the J gene TRBJ2-2, with D possibly being TRBD1 (6 bases). The germline V gene encodes CDR1 SNHLY and CDR2 FYNNEI. CDR3 size: 13 residues. Trimming removed 9 bases at V and 6 bases at J, with 14 bases between.

The rearrangement links TRBV20-1 to TRBJ1-1; 8 positions match TRBD1. Germline lookup yields CDR1 DFQATT and CDR2 SNEGSKA (reference sequence). V was clipped by 5 bases and J by 6 bases; unmatched bases: 2. This CDR3 has 11 residues. The CDR3 nucleotides read TGCAGTGCTTACAGGGGGTCTGAAGCTTTCTTT. It specifies CSAYRGSEAFF.

The gene calls are TRBV30 and TRBJ2-7, with D possibly being TRBD1 (6 bases). Germline CDR1 is GTSNPN and CDR2 is SVGIG (reference sequence). CDR3 length: 12 residues. V was pared by 1 base and J by 2 bases, with 6 bases between. CDR3: CAWSGGPYEQYF. CDR3 sequence (DNA): TGTGCCTGGAGTGGGGGGCCCTACGAGCAGTACTTC. Full variable domain (rest looked up from reference TRBV30 and TRBJ2-7): SQTIHQWPATLVQPVGSPLSLECTVEGTSNPNLYWYRQAAGRGLQLLFYSVGIGQISSEVPQNLSASRPQDRQFILSSKKLLLSDSGFYLCAWSGGPYEQYFGPGTRLTVT.

This chain connects TRBV27 to TRBJ2-1, with D maybe TRBD2 (6 bases). In germline, CDR1 is MNHEY, CDR2 SMNVEV (reference sequence). The germline V and J ends were trimmed by 2 bases and 0 bases, with 17 bases remaining between them. The CDR3 runs 18 residues. CDR3 bases: TGTGCCAGCAGTTTAATAGCGGAGGCCTCTAGCTCCTACAATGAGCAGTTCTTC. It yields the protein CASSLIAEASSSYNEQFF.